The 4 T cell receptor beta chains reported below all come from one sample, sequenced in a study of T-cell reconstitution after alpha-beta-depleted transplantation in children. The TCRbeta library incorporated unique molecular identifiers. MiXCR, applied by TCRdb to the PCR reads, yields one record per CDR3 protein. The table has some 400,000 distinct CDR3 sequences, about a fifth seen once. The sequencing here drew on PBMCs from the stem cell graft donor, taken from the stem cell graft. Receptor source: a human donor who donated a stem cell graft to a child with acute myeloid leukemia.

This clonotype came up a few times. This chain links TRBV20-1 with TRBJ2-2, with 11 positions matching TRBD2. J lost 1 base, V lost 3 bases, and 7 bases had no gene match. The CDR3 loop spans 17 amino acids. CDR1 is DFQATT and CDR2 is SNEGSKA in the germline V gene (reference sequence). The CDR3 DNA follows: TGCAGTGCTAGTCGACTAGCGGGGACGCTGAACACCGGGGAGCTGTTTTTT. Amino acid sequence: CSASRLAGTLNTGELFF.

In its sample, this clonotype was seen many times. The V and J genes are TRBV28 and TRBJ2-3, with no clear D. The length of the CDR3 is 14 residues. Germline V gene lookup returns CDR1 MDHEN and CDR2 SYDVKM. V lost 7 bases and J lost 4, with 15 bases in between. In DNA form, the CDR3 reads TGTGCCAGCATGCGGCCGTGGGCTTCAGATACGCAGTATTTT. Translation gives CASMRPWASDTQYF.

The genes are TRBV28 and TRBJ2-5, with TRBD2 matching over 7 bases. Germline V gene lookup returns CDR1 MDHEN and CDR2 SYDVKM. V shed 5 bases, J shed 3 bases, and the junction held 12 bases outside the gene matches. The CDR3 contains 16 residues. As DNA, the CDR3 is TGTGCCAGCAGTCCGTCGCTTTTGGCGGGAGAAGAGACCCAGTACTTC. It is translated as CASSPSLLAGEETQYF.

This chain's CDR3 is CASSPTGLAAEAYEQYF. As DNA, the CDR3 is TGCGCCAGCAGCCCCACCGGACTAGCGGCAGAAGCCTACGAGCAGTACTTC. The V call is TRBV5-1, the J call TRBJ2-7, with TRBD2 matching over 10 bases. Germline CDR1 and CDR2: SGHRS and YFSETQ. The CDR3 length is 17 residues. Losses at the gene ends were 4 bases for V and 2 bases for J; bases not matched to a gene: 12.